Each of the 14 T cell receptor beta chains below was sequenced from the same sample in a study of T cells in Graves' hyperthyroidism and ophthalmopathy. Amplification yielded TCR beta CDR3 regions, with RNA transcripts as the source. The HTBI primer set served for first-round RT-PCR of the TCR CDR3. TCRdb redid the calling of the multiplex PCR reads with MiXCR, one entry per CDR3 protein. Among about 600,000 distinct CDR3 sequences listed, roughly 15% were seen once. The sample comprised blood. The receptors originated from a woman aged 40 to 49 with Graves' ophthalmopathy.

To note about this clonotype: A read error may produce the germline difference seen at one junction end. The gene calls are TRBV9 and TRBJ1-3, with no clear D. Germline V gives CDR1 SGDLS, CDR2 YYNGEE. The CDR3 is made up of 14 amino acids. The CDR3 DNA reads as TGTGCCAGCAGCGTAGGCAATGGTGGAAACACCACATATTTT. Its protein is CASSVGNGGNTTYF.

J is TRBJ2-7 and V is TRBV5-8; D gene unclear. V lost 2 bases and J lost 8, with 8 bases in between. From germline, CDR1 is SGHTS and CDR2 YDEGEE. The CDR3 spans 11 residues. The CDR3 region has the DNA TGTGCCAGCAGCTTAGCGAGGCAGCAGTACTTC. Its translation is CASSLARQQYF. Full variable domain (outside the CDR3, taken from reference TRBV5-8 and TRBJ2-7): EAGVTQSPTHLIKTRGQQATLRCSPISGHTSVYWYQQALGLGLQFLLWYDEGEERNRGNFPPRFSGRQFPNYSSELNVNALELEDSALYLCASSLARQQYFGPGTRLTVT.

The sample holds many counts of this clonotype. CDR3 nucleotide sequence: TGTGCCAGCTCGCCCGACATCTCCTATAATTCACCCCTCCACTTT. Amino acid sequence: CASSPDISYNSPLHF. The chain links TRBV18 to TRBJ1-6, with no clear D. CDR1 and CDR2 (germline): KGHSH, LQKENI. The V gene lost 6 bases and the J gene lost 0 bases, with 9 bases spanning the gap. This CDR3 contains 15 residues.

This clonotype was observed at least ten times. The rearrangement uses TRBV20-1 and TRBJ1-1; 7 nucleotides line up with TRBD1. CDR1 is DFQATT, CDR2 SNEGSKA, per germline (reference sequence). The ends lost 6 bases at V and 7 bases at J; junction bases unmatched: 8. This CDR3 region has 12 residues. CDR3 sequence: CSAKIQGGEAFF. For the CDR3, the DNA is TGCAGTGCAAAGATTCAGGGGGGTGAAGCTTTCTTT.

This clonotype was detected ten times or more. V is TRBV12-3 or TRBV12-4 and J is TRBJ2-2; D is unresolved. V was clipped by 2 bases and J by 0 bases, with 4 bases between them. The CDR3 is made up of 14 amino acids. The CDR3 spells CASSLQANTGELFF. The CDR3 DNA follows: TGTGCCAGCAGTTTACAGGCGAACACCGGGGAGCTGTTTTTT.

This clonotype was seen at least ten times. The rearrangement links TRBV20-1 to TRBJ2-1; D may match TRBD1 or TRBD2 (5 bases each). V dropped 5 bases and J dropped 6 bases, with 26 bases sitting between them. Germline CDR1 reads DFQATT; CDR2 reads SNEGSKA (reference sequence). This CDR3 spans 17 amino acids. In nucleotides, the CDR3 is TGCAGTGCTTTTCCGAATCGTCAGGGACGGTACACCAATGAGCAGTTCTTC. It is translated as CSAFPNRQGRYTNEQFF.

This clonotype was picked up many times. The rearrangement links TRBV30 to TRBJ2-3; D is ambiguous. CDR3 length equals 15 residues. V gave up 2 bases and J gave up 0 bases, with 12 bases separating them. The germline V gene has CDR1 GTSNPN and CDR2 SVGIG (reference sequence). CDR3 coding DNA: TGTGCCTGGAGTCGCCCCCCGGCTAGCACAGATACGCAGTATTTT. The encoded protein is CAWSRPPASTDTQYF.

The table lists this clonotype with many counts. V is TRBV20-1 and J is TRBJ2-7; 7 nucleotides agree with TRBD2. Germline V gene sequence: CDR1 DFQATT, CDR2 SNEGSKA (reference sequence). The CDR3 spans 13 residues. V was pared by 0 bases and J by 4 bases, with 3 bases of the junction left unmatched. The CDR3 is CSARDRGDYEQYF. The CDR3 bases are TGCAGTGCTAGAGATCGGGGGGATTACGAGCAGTACTTC.

The chain combines TRBV11-2 with TRBJ2-1, with D unclear. The CDR3 is made up of 17 amino acids. Germline values: CDR1 SGHAT, CDR2 FQNNGV. The V end lost 0 bases, the J end lost 5 bases, and 17 bases lay between the germline ends. In nucleotides, the CDR3 is TGTGCCAGCAGCTTAGACGGCCCCCCGGGCCTTAACAATGAGCAGTTCTTC. It specifies CASSLDGPPGLNNEQFF.

Ten or more counts support this clonotype. The chain recombines TRBV7-2 with TRBJ2-3, with D possibly TRBD2 on 6 matching bases. The V gene's germline CDR1 is SGHTA and CDR2 FQGNSA. The length of the CDR3 is 15 residues. Deletions cut 6 bases from V and 4 bases from J, with 17 bases between. The CDR3 is CASSYAGTLADTQYF. CDR3 in DNA: TGTGCCAGCAGTTACGCCGGGACTCTCGCAGATACGCAGTATTTT. The whole variable domain, remainder taken from reference TRBV7-2 and TRBJ2-3, is GAGVSQSPSNKVTEKGKDVELRCDPISGHTALYWYRQSLGQGLEFLIYFQGNSAPDKSGLPSDRFSAERTGGSVSTLTIQRTQQEDSAVYLCASSYAGTLADTQYFGPGTRLTVL.

As concerns this clonotype: This may stem from a read error, because a much larger clone lies one nucleotide away. The V gene is TRBV5-4, the J gene TRBJ2-1; D is ambiguous. Trimming left V 4 bases short and J 10 bases short, with 15 bases between. The CDR3 runs to 13 residues. The germline gives CDR1 SGHNT, CDR2 YYREEE (reference sequence). CDR3: CASSRDSLREQFF. The CDR3 DNA is TGTGCCAGCAGCCGTGACTCTCTCCGCGAGCAGTTCTTC.

In the case of this clonotype: A much larger clone is a single base away; this may be a read error. The chain combines TRBV20-1 with TRBJ2-1, with 12 bases lining up with TRBD2. The germline gives CDR1 DFQATT, CDR2 SNEGSKA (reference sequence). The V and J ends lost 6 bases and 10 bases, in that order; junction bases with no gene match: 7. The CDR3 is 13 amino acids. The DNA for the CDR3 is TGCAGTGCCCGGACTAGCGGGGATGGCGAGCAGTTCTTC. This encodes CSARTSGDGEQFF.

In its sample, this clonotype was seen a few times. CDR3 region: CASSAVGTSGGAPETQYF. DNA of the CDR3: TGTGCCAGTAGTGCCGTCGGGACTAGCGGGGGGGCCCCGGAGACCCAGTACTTC. The chain recombines TRBV19 with TRBJ2-5; TRBD2 matches 16 bases. The CDR3 loop spans 18 amino acids. Germline CDR1 and CDR2: LNHDA and SQIVND (reference sequence). Germline trimming cut 5 bases from V and 5 bases from J; bases unmatched to any gene: 11.

There are a few counts of this clonotype. The chain links TRBV5-5 to TRBJ1-2, with D possibly TRBD1 on 5 matching bases. CDR3 size: 15 residues. The ends were cut back, 0 bases at V and 4 bases at J, with 13 bases in the middle. Looked up from germline, CDR1 is SGHKS and CDR2 is YYEKEE (reference sequence). In DNA form, the CDR3 reads TGTGCCAGCAGCTTGGCTAGCCCAGGGAGCTATGGCTACACCTTC. It specifies CASSLASPGSYGYTF.